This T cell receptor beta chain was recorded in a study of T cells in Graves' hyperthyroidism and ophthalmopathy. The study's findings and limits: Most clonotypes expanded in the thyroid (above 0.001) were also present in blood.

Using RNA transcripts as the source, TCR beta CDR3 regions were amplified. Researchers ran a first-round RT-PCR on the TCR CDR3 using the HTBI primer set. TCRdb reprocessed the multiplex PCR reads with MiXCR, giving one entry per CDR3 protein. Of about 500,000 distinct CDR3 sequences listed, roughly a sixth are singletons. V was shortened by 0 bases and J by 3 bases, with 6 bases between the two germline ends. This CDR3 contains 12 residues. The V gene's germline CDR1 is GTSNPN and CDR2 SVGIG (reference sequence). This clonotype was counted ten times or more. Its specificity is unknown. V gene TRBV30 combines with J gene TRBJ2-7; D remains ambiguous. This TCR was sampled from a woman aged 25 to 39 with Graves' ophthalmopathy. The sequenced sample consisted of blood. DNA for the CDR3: TGTGCCTGGAGTGTAGTAGACTACGAGCAGTACTTC. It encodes CAWSVVDYEQYF. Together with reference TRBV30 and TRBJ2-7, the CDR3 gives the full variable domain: SQTIHQWPATLVQPVGSPLSLECTVEGTSNPNLYWYRQAAGRGLQLLFYSVGIGQISSEVPQNLSASRPQDRQFILSSKKLLLSDSGFYLCAWSVVDYEQYFGPGTRLTVT.